The clone carrying this T cell receptor beta chain has a handful of counts. This record comes from a study of T-cell memory formation after mild COVID-19. The ends lost 2 bases at V and 3 bases at J; junction bases unmatched: 9. The CDR3 loop spans 16 amino acids. Per the germline V gene, CDR1 is SQVTM and CDR2 is ANQGSEA. TCR alpha and TCR beta cDNA libraries carrying sample barcodes and UMIs were produced by 5'RACE using constant-segment primers. TCRdb recomputed calls from the 5' RACE reads with MiXCR, one row per CDR3 protein. The sample lists about 180,000 distinct CDR3 sequences, under 20% occurring once.

The chain links TRBV29-1 to TRBJ2-3; 9 nucleotides line up with TRBD2. The receptor's source is an adult woman who had mild COVID-19 (a few samples of this study predate the infection). Cell type and time point are not known. The sample taken for sequencing was PBMCs or a T cell subset sorted from them (not recorded which). CDR3 residues: CSVERRRLAGTDTQYF. Written as DNA, the CDR3 is TGCAGCGTTGAACGACGTCGTCTAGCGGGGACAGATACGCAGTATTTT.